This entry features one T cell receptor beta chain sequence. Sequencing was performed with immunoSEQ multiplex PCR; in TCRdb, only in-frame clones are kept and a portion is missing. The sample includes some 90,000 clones, around 85% of them seen just once. The data were taken from a study of T cell responses to AZD1222 COVID-19 vaccine. The material sequenced was peripheral blood, taken on day 0 of AZD1222 vaccination. The source is an adult in good health.

CDR3 region: CSVGVAGEITYEQYF. The CDR3 coding sequence is TGCAGCGTTGGAGTAGCGGGAGAGATCACCTACGAGCAGTACTTC. The V call is TRBV29-1, the J call TRBJ2-7; 9 nucleotides line up with TRBD2. In germline, CDR1 is SQVTM, CDR2 ANQGSEA. V dropped 4 bases and J dropped 2; count of bases not matched to a gene: 9. The CDR3 runs 15 residues.